The rows below give T cell receptor beta chains drawn from one sample of a study of control samples from healthy donors and cancer patients. Sequenced by immunoSEQ multiplex PCR; TCRdb stores in-frame clones only, minus some. The sample records around 82,000 clones, about nine tenths being singletons. Sequencing was carried out using blood. These receptors were taken from a man between 50 and 59 years old in good health. Each CDR3 is given with its conserved first and last residue. D genes are given only for firm matches. Only some rows state a clone size, as once, few, many or a class for expanded clones.

-	-	TRBV7-2	TRBJ2-5	TGTGCCAGCAGCCTCCGTTCGACCGGGCAAGAGACCCAGTACTTC	CASSLRSTGQETQYF
-	-	TRBV30	TRBJ1-2	TGTGCCTGGAGTTTGGCCGGGTATGGCTACACCTTC	CAWSLAGYGYTF
TRBD2	-	TRBV11-2	TRBJ2-5	TGTGCCAGCAGCTCCGTTCGCGGGGGGGCCAAGACCCAGTACTTC	CASSSVRGGAKTQYF
TRBD1	-	TRBV2	TRBJ2-3	TGTGCCAGCAGTGTGAGACAGGGGTACACAGATACGCAGTATTTT	CASSVRQGYTDTQYF
-	once	TRBV18	TRBJ2-7	TGTGCCAGCTCACCCACCACAGGATACGAGCAGTACTTC	CASSPTTGYEQYF
TRBD1	-	TRBV6-6	TRBJ1-4	TGTGCCAGCAGTCCCCGTGGGACAGGAGCTGAAAAACTGTTTTTT	CASSPRGTGAEKLFF
-	-	TRBV10-2	TRBJ1-1	TGCGCCAGCAGCCGGGACTGGAACACTGAAGCTTTCTTT	CASSRDWNTEAFF
TRBD1	-	TRBV29-1	TRBJ1-1	TGCAGCGTTAATCAGGGGGCGACTGAAGCTTTCTTT	CSVNQGATEAFF
TRBD2	-	TRBV3-1/TRBV3-2	TRBJ2-3	TGTGCCAGCAGCCAAGATCTTCCCAAAATGACTAGCGGGGTCACAGATACGCAGTATTTT	CASSQDLPKMTSGVTDTQYF
-	-	TRBV7-2	TRBJ2-5	TGTGCCAGCAGCGACGCCAGCCCAGGGGTCAAGTACTTC	CASSDASPGVKYF
-	medium-sized	TRBV29-1	TRBJ1-2	TGCAGCGTTGGAGTTCCGGGCTTCTATGGCTACACCTTC	CSVGVPGFYGYTF
-	-	TRBV12-5	TRBJ2-5	TGTGCTAGTGGGTCGGGACAACCCCAAGAGACCCAGTACTTC	CASGSGQPQETQYF
-	-	TRBV18	TRBJ1-6	TGTGCCAGCTCACCTAGACAGAACAATTCACCCCTCCACTTT	CASSPRQNNSPLHF
-	-	TRBV11-2	TRBJ1-3	TGTGCCAGCAGACTCGCAGGAGGGTTTGGAAACACCATATATTTT	CASRLAGGFGNTIYF
TRBD1	few	TRBV2	TRBJ1-4	TGTGCCAGCAGAGACCGACAGGGAGAGAGTGAAAAACTGTTTTTT	CASRDRQGESEKLFF
TRBD2	-	TRBV11-2	TRBJ2-1	TGTGCCAGCAGCTCCCTTCTGCCGGGGGGGTTCTTC	CASSSLLPGGFF
-	once	TRBV11-2	TRBJ1-1	TGTGCCAGCAGCAAAGGGTTGGTGAACACTGAAGCTTTCTTT	CASSKGLVNTEAFF
TRBD2	-	TRBV4-2	TRBJ2-7	TGTGCCAGCAGCCAAGAGGGAGCGGGGATCTACGAGCAGTACTTC	CASSQEGAGIYEQYF
-	-	TRBV3-1/TRBV3-2	TRBJ1-2	TGTGCCAGCAGCCAAGATCGCAGGGGAATGGGCGGCTACACCTTC	CASSQDRRGMGGYTF
TRBD2	-	TRBV4-2	TRBJ2-1	TGTGCCAGCAGTAAAGGGGCCTTAGCGGGGGCTACTGAGCAGTTCTTC	CASSKGALAGATEQFF
TRBD1	-	TRBV30	TRBJ1-6	TGTGCCTGGACAGGGGGTCTTTACGATTCACCCCTCCACTTT	CAWTGGLYDSPLHF
TRBD2	-	TRBV10-3	TRBJ2-5	TGTGCCATCAGTGCTTGGACTAGCGGGGGGCGAGGGGAGACCCAGTACTTC	CAISAWTSGGRGETQYF
-	-	TRBV3-1/TRBV3-2	TRBJ1-1	TGTGCCAGCAGCCAAAGCCCAGACACTGAAGCTTTCTTT	CASSQSPDTEAFF
-	-	TRBV14	TRBJ2-7	TGTGCCAGCAGCACCCAGGTGGGCCCCTACGAGCAGTACTTC	CASSTQVGPYEQYF
-	-	TRBV6-5	TRBJ1-6	TGTGCCAGCAGCTCCCGGACAGCGTATAATTCACCCCTCCACTTT	CASSSRTAYNSPLHF
-	-	TRBV19	TRBJ2-7	TGTGCCAGTACCCCCCAAGGGCGCCCCTACGAGCAGTACTTC	CASTPQGRPYEQYF
TRBD2	-	TRBV6-2/TRBV6-3	TRBJ2-2	TGTGCCAGCATCCCCGTGCCACGAGCGGGGGCGAACACCGGGGAGCTGTTTTTT	CASIPVPRAGANTGELFF
TRBD1	-	TRBV7-9	TRBJ2-2	TGTGCCAGCAGCTACGGGACAGTTAACACCGGGGAGCTGTTTTTT	CASSYGTVNTGELFF
-	-	TRBV5-4	TRBJ1-1	TGTGCCAGCACCAAAACCCCGGGGACTGAAGCTTTCTTT	CASTKTPGTEAFF
-	-	TRBV6-5	TRBJ1-1	TGTGCCAGCAGTAGGACGGGCGCTGAAGCTTTCTTT	CASSRTGAEAFF
-	-	TRBV5-4	TRBJ2-3	TGTGCCAGCAGCTTGAGTTCGGATACGCAGTATTTT	CASSLSSDTQYF
-	-	TRBV4-3	TRBJ2-1	TGCGCCAGCAGCCAAGAGGGGGCCTCCTCGAGTGAGCAGTTCTTC	CASSQEGASSSEQFF
-	-	TRBV3-1/TRBV3-2	TRBJ2-7	TGTGCCAGCAGCACCAGGCTAGCCTACGAGCAGTACTTC	CASSTRLAYEQYF
-	-	TRBV7-2	TRBJ2-7	TGTGCCAGCAGCTCTCCCGGGGGGCCCGGCGAGCAGTACTTC	CASSSPGGPGEQYF
-	-	TRBV19	TRBJ2-6	TGTGCCAGTAGTCCCCAGAAAGGGGCCAACGTCCTGACTTTC	CASSPQKGANVLTF
TRBD1	-	TRBV10-1	TRBJ2-2	TGCGCCAGCAGACAGGGGGCCTACACCGGGGAGCTGTTTTTT	CASRQGAYTGELFF
-	-	TRBV27	TRBJ1-1	TGTGCCAGCAGAAATACAGGGAACACTGAAGCTTTCTTT	CASRNTGNTEAFF
-	-	TRBV7-2	TRBJ2-2	TGTGCCAGCAGCTTAGGGTACACCGGGGAGCTGTTTTTT	CASSLGYTGELFF